This entry lists 11 T cell receptor beta chains sequenced from one sample in a study of graft-versus-host responses after intestinal transplantation. These receptors are not linked to any known antigen. The table came from immunoSEQ multiplex PCR; TCRdb's copy has only in-frame clones and leaves some out. The table lists 95,000 to 110,000 clones, roughly nine tenths of them singletons. The specimen was unstimulated CD4+ T cells sorted from spleen or lymph node cells, collected before intestinal transplant. The receptors originated from a human donor who received an intestinal transplant.

This rearrangement joins TRBV21-1 to TRBJ2-1; TRBD2 is the table's D call and was not checked against the DNA. TRBV21-1 is a pseudogene locus. This CDR3 has 17 amino acids. Here the CDR3 reads CASSYNARSELGWEQFF. In nucleotides, the CDR3 is TGTGCCAGCAGCTACAACGCTCGTAGCGAGTTGGGGTGGGAGCAGTTCTTC.

The chain employs TRBV21-1 and TRBJ1-1. TRBV21-1 constitutes a pseudogene. This CDR3 contains 15 residues. The CDR3 is CASSKAPDPLGEALF. The CDR3 nucleotides are TGTGCCAGCAGCAAAGCGCCTGACCCCCTTGGTGAAGCCCTCTTT.

The chain uses TRBV7-2 and TRBJ1-2; D remains ambiguous. Germline loops: CDR1 SGHTA, CDR2 FQGNSA. The CDR3 contains 13 residues. V was shortened by 3 bases and J by 5 bases, with 10 bases between the two germline ends. Here the CDR3 DNA reads TGTGCCAGCAGCTTCTCTGTTAAGTATGGCTACACCTTC. This sequence encodes CASSFSVKYGYTF.

The CDR3 region has the DNA TGCGCCAGCAGCTTGGGACCTACCGCTGAAGCTTTCTTT. It is translated as CASSLGPTAEAFF. This chain links TRBV5-1 with TRBJ1-1, with unresolved D. CDR3 size: 13 residues. V was pared by 0 bases and J by 6 bases, with 9 bases between. Germline CDR1 and CDR2: SGHRS and YFSETQ.

The DNA of the CDR3 is TGTGCCAGCAGCTTGGGCCGGGGGCGAAATAATGAAAAACTGTTTTTT. Translation gives CASSLGRGRNNEKLFF. The chain couples TRBV5-4 to TRBJ1-4, with D possibly TRBD1 on 6 matching bases. Trimming removed 0 bases at V and 4 bases at J, with 13 bases between. Germline V gene sequence: CDR1 SGHNT, CDR2 YYREEE (reference sequence). This CDR3 spans 16 amino acids.

The CDR3 loop is CASSFGDRGFETQYF. CDR3 in DNA: TGCGCCAGCAGCTTTGGCGACAGGGGGTTTGAGACCCAGTACTTC. This chain links TRBV5-1 with TRBJ2-5; 9 positions match TRBD1. The trim removed 2 bases at V and 5 bases at J, leaving 7 bases unmatched. This CDR3 has 15 residues. Germline CDR1 SGHRS, CDR2 YFSETQ.

The rearrangement links TRBV6-5 to TRBJ2-1, with 8 bases lining up with TRBD2. The CDR3 is made up of 14 amino acids. From germline, CDR1 is MNHEY and CDR2 SVGAGI. V trimming: 6 bases; J trimming: 3 bases; junction bases outside the gene matches: 4. CDR3 loop: CASSFSGDYNEQFF. As DNA, the CDR3 is TGTGCCAGCAGCTTTAGCGGGGACTACAATGAGCAGTTCTTC.

The gene calls are TRBV20-1 and TRBJ1-2; D remains ambiguous. Trimming took off 6 bases at V and 3 bases at J, with 8 bases between the two ends. The CDR3 is 11 residues long. Germline CDR1 reads DFQATT; CDR2 reads SNEGSKA (reference sequence). CDR3 amino acids: CSARQDYGYTF. CDR3 nucleotides: TGCAGTGCGAGGCAGGACTATGGCTACACCTTC.

The gene calls are TRBV7-2 and TRBJ2-1; 10 bases map to TRBD2. Germline V CDR1 and CDR2: SGHTA, FQGNSA. This CDR3 contains 13 residues. V trimming: 5 bases; J trimming: 8 bases; junction bases outside the gene matches: 3. The CDR3 nucleotides are TGTGCCAGCAGCCCTAGCGGGGGTGATGAGCAGTTCTTC. The encoded protein is CASSPSGGDEQFF.

This chain links TRBV2 with TRBJ2-2; D is possibly TRBD2 (5 bases). CDR3 length: 13 residues. Trimming took 7 bases from V and 3 from J, leaving 9 bases between them. Germline lookup yields CDR1 SNHLY and CDR2 FYNNEI. The CDR3 region has the DNA TGTGCCAGCACTTCCGGGGACACCGGGGAGCTGTTTTTT. Amino acids: CASTSGDTGELFF.

This rearrangement joins TRBV5-1 to TRBJ2-1, with TRBD2 matching 9 bases. The CDR3 length is 18 residues. V dropped 0 bases and J dropped 2; count of bases not matched to a gene: 9. Per the germline V gene, CDR1 is SGHRS and CDR2 is YFSETQ. The CDR3 DNA sequence: TGCGCCAGCAGCTTGGTTAGCGGGGGATCTAGAACCTACAATGAGCAGTTCTTC. This encodes CASSLVSGGSRTYNEQFF.